The subject of this entry is one T cell receptor beta chain. This sample is drawn from a study of blood T cell repertoires in COVID-19. Germline CDR1 SGHNT, CDR2 YYREEE (reference sequence). CDR3 size: 17 residues. V shed 2 bases, J shed 0 bases, and the junction held 10 bases outside the gene matches. Original processing methods: Reference gene primer amplification gave nucleated cell count estimates. Sequencing used immunoSEQ multiplex PCR; TCRdb keeps in-frame clones, though not all of them. Clone size and the V and J calls come from that table; the DNA yielded D and trimming. The data hold about 100,000 clones, with approximately 89% observed a single time.

Sequencing input: peripheral blood. The TCR sequence derives from a man aged 45-65 years with active COVID-19. The rearrangement links TRBV5-4 to TRBJ1-2; TRBD1 matches at 7 bases. In DNA form, the CDR3 reads TGTGCCAGCAGCTTCGGGCTCCGGGACAGTGCTAACTATGGCTACACCTTC. This encodes CASSFGLRDSANYGYTF.